Listed here are 6 T cell receptor beta chains from one sample, sequenced in a study of response to subunit inactivated influenza vaccine (dated by TCRdb to the late 2010s). The library was built by means of RT-PCR. The listed sequencing device is Illumina HiSeq 2500. Starting from the raw public reads, TCRdb applied fastp trimming at Q25, assembled clones with MiXCR and retained in-frame beta chains. Rows with a matching CDR3 protein are joined into one entry that keeps the most common DNA and genes. The sample table holds about 180,000 distinct CDR3 sequences, of which around a tenth were seen once. 11% of the sample is in the top ten clones. The starting material was non-naive T cells sorted from PBMCs, obtained on the day of vaccination. This sample's cell subset or site label indicates: memory T cell fraction. The source is a man between 45 and 60 years old who received an inactivated influenza vaccine. Donor details come from another sample of the same person, matched by shared clones.

Many counts were recorded for this clonotype. V and J are TRBV18 and TRBJ2-1; the D gene is possibly TRBD1 (6 bases). Per the germline V gene, CDR1 is KGHSH and CDR2 is LQKENI. The CDR3 extends over 14 amino acids. Trimming shortened V by 3 bases and J by 9 bases, and 15 bases separated the two germline ends. CDR3 amino acids: CASSPSRTVIEQFF. In DNA form, the CDR3 reads TGTGCCAGCTCACCCTCCAGGACAGTTATTGAGCAGTTCTTC.

This clonotype was detected ten times or more. This sequence joins TRBV20-1 and TRBJ2-2; D gene ambiguous. Germline lookup yields CDR1 DFQATT and CDR2 SNEGSKA (reference sequence). Trimming left V 3 bases short and J 3 bases short, with 8 bases between. This CDR3 has 13 residues. As DNA, the CDR3 is TGCAGTGCTAGGTCGCTTTACACCGGGGAGCTGTTTTTT. This codes for CSARSLYTGELFF.

The V call is TRBV5-1, the J call TRBJ1-1; no definite D call. V lost 4 bases to trimming and J lost 1 base, with 11 bases between them. The CDR3 has 14 amino acids. Germline V lookup: CDR1 SGHRS, CDR2 YFSETQ. CDR3 bases: TGCGCCAGCAGCCCCGAAGTGTCGAACACTGAAGCTTTCTTT. Protein: CASSPEVSNTEAFF.

The sample holds many counts of this clonotype. The V and J genes are TRBV7-2 and TRBJ2-7, with TRBD1 identical over 9 bases. The CDR3 spans 16 residues. Trimming removed 2 bases from V and 4 bases from J; junction bases left unmatched: 9. In germline, CDR1 is SGHTA, CDR2 FQGNSA. CDR3 amino acids: CASSLLGQGIGYEQYF. The DNA of the CDR3 is TGTGCCAGCAGCTTACTGGGACAGGGTATTGGATACGAGCAGTACTTC.

The V and J genes are TRBV10-3 and TRBJ2-7; 9 bases agree with TRBD1. The length of the CDR3 is 15 residues. Germline V gene lookup returns CDR1 ENHRY and CDR2 SYGVKD. The trim removed 0 bases at V and 1 base at J, leaving 1 base unmatched. The CDR3 protein is CAISESGTGSYEQYF. The CDR3 DNA sequence: TGTGCCATCAGTGAGTCGGGGACAGGGTCCTACGAGCAGTACTTC.

The rearrangement uses TRBV20-1 and TRBJ1-5; D unclear. The CDR3 has 15 residues. The V end lost 4 bases, the J end lost 0 bases, and 13 bases lay between the germline ends. Germline loops: CDR1 DFQATT, CDR2 SNEGSKA (reference sequence). CDR3: CSATHGRNSNQPQHF. CDR3 bases: TGCAGTGCTACGCACGGACGGAATAGCAATCAGCCCCAGCATTTT.